This entry features one TCR beta chain sequence. Its specificity is unknown. The data originate from a study of T cell responses to AZD1222 COVID-19 vaccine. Study-wide results and limits: The study identified only six AZD1222 recipients as seropositive at baseline.

This table comes from immunoSEQ multiplex PCR, and its TCRdb copy is limited to in-frame clones, with some not included. The sample records some 150,000 clones, roughly 88% being singletons. CDR3 size: 14 residues. V lost 0 bases and J lost 14, with 15 bases in between. CDR1 is SGHRS, CDR2 YFSETQ, per germline. The TCR originated in an adult in good health. Material: peripheral blood, obtained on day 0 of AZD1222 vaccination. This chain links TRBV5-1 with TRBJ1-6; D ambiguous. CDR3 sequence reads: CASSLGDPGLTLHF. DNA of the CDR3: TGCGCCAGCAGCTTGGGTGACCCGGGATTAACCCTCCACTTT.